This T cell receptor (beta chain) was captured by sequencing in a study of early T cells in non-severe SARS-CoV-2 infection. About the study: Unpaired chains resulted from sequencing bulk RNA of unsorted whole blood. Overall study results and limits: Matching with VDJdb favored anti-spike CD8 responses (missing private and CD4 specificities).

Attachment of unique molecular identifiers was made to individual cDNA molecules. TCRdb ran MiXCR on the 5' RACE reads and lists one entry per CDR3 protein. Of some 50,000 distinct CDR3 sequences in the sample, around 9.7% were seen once. This clonotype was recorded a few times. Its antigen is as yet unknown. Germline V gene lookup returns CDR1 SGHRS and CDR2 YFSETQ. CDR3 size: 13 residues. V gave up 5 bases and J gave up 3 bases; unmatched junction bases: 1. The TCR comes from an adult who was a healthcare worker with PCR-confirmed SARS-CoV-2 infection or an uninfected control (not recorded which). This sequence joins TRBV5-1 and TRBJ2-2; 7 bases match TRBD1. Sequenced: whole blood. The CDR3 reads CASRTGDTGELFF. The CDR3 nucleotides read TGCGCCAGCAGAACAGGGGACACCGGGGAGCTGTTTTTT.